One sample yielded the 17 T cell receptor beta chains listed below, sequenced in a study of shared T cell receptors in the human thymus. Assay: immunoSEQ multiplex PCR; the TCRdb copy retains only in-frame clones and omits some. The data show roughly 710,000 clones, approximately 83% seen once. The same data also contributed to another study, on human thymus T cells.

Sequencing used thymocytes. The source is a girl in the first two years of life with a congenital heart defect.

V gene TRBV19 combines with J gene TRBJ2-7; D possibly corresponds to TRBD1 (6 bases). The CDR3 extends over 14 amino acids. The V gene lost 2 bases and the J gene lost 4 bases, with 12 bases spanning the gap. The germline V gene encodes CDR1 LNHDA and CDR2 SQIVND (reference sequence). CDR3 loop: CASSINRAPYEQYF. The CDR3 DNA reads TGTGCCAGTAGTATAAACAGGGCCCCTTACGAGCAGTACTTC.

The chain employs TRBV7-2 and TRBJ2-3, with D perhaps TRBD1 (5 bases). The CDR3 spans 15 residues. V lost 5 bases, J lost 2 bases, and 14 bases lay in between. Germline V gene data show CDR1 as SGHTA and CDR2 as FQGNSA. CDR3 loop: CASSPDRRVTDTQYF. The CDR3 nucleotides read TGTGCCAGCAGCCCAGACCGCAGGGTCACAGATACGCAGTATTTT.

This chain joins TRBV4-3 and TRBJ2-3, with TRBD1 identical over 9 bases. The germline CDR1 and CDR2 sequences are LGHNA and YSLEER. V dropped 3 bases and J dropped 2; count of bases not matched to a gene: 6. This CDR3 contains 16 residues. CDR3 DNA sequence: TGCGCCAGCAGCCAGGCAGGGACAGGGCTCACAGATACGCAGTATTTT. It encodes CASSQAGTGLTDTQYF.

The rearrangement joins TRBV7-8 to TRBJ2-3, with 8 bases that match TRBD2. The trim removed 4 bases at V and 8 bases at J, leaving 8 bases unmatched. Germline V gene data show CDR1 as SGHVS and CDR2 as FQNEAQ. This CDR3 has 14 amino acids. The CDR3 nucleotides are TGTGCCAGCAGCTCCTCCGGACTAGCTAGTACGCAGTATTTT. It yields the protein CASSSSGLASTQYF.

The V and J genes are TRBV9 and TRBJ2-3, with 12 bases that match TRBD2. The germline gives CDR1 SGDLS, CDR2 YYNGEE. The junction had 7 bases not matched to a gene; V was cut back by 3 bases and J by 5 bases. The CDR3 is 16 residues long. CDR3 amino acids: CASSASGGGRGDTQYF. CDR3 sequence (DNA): TGTGCCAGCAGCGCTAGCGGGGGGGGGCGGGGAGATACGCAGTATTTT.

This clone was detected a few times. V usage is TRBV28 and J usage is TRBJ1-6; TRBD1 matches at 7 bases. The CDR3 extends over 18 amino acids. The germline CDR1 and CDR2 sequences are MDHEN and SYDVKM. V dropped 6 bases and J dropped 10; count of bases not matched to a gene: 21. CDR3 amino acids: CASRKGQWVDPILSPLHF. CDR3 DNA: TGTGCCAGCAGGAAGGGACAGTGGGTGGATCCTATCTTATCACCCCTCCACTTT.

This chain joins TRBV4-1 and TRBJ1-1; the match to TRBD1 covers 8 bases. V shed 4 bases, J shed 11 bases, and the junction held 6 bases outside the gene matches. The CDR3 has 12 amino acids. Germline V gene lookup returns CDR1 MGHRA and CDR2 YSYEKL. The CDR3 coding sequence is TGCGCCAGCAGCCCCCAGGGGGCTAGGGCTTTCTTT. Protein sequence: CASSPQGARAFF.

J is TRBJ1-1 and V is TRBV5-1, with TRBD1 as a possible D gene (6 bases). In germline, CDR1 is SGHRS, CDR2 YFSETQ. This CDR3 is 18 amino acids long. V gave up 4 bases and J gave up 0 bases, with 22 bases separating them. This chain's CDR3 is CASSMSGGARTMNTEAFF. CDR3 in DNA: TGCGCCAGCAGCATGTCCGGGGGGGCACGAACAATGAACACTGAAGCTTTCTTT.

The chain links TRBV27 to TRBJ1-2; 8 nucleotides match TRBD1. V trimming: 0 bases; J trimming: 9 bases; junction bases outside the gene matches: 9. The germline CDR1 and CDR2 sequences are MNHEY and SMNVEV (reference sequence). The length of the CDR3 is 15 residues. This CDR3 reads CASSLSNTGGGRYTF. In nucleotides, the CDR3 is TGTGCCAGCAGTTTATCGAACACAGGGGGGGGACGCTACACCTTC.

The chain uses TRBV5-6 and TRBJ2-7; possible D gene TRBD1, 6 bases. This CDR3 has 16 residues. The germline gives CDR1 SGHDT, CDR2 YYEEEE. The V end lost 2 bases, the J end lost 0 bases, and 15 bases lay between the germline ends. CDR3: CASSLFPTGFSYEQYF. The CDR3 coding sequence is TGTGCCAGCAGCTTATTCCCGACAGGTTTCTCCTACGAGCAGTACTTC.

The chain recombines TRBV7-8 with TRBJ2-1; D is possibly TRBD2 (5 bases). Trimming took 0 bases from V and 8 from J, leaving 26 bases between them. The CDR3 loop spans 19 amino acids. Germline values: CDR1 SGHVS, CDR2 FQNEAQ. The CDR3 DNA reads TGTGCCAGCAGCTTAGCGTTGTACGGAGGAGAACATCGTGGGGATGAGCAGTTCTTC. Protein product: CASSLALYGGEHRGDEQFF.

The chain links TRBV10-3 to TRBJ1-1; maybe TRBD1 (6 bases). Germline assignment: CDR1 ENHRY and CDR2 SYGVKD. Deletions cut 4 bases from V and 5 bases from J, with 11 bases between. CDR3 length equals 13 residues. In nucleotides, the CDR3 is TGTGCCATCAGTGGGGCAGGGGCAACTGAAGCTTTCTTT. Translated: CAISGAGATEAFF.

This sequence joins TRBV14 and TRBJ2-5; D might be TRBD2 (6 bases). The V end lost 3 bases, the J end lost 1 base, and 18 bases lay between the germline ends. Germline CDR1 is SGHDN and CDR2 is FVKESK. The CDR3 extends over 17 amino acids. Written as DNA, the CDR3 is TGTGCCAGCAGCCATCCCCACCCGGAGGGGCTCCAAGAGACCCAGTACTTC. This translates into CASSHPHPEGLQETQYF.

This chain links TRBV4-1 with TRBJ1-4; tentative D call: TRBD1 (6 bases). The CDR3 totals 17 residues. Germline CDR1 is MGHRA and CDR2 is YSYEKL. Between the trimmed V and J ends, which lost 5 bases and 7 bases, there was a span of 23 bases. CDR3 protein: CASSFRPVGAGVEKLFF. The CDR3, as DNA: TGCGCCAGCAGCTTCCGCCCGGTTGGTGCAGGGGTTGAAAAACTGTTTTTT.

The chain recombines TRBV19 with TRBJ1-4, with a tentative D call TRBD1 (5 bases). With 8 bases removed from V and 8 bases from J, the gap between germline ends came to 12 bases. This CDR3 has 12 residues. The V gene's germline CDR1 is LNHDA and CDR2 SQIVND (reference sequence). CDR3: CASGYGGEKLFF. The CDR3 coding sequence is TGTGCCAGTGGATATGGGGGGGAAAAACTGTTTTTT. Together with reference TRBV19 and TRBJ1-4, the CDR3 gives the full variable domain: DGGITQSPKYLFRKEGQNVTLSCEQNLNHDAMYWYRQDPGQGLRLIYYSQIVNDFQKGDIAEGYSVSREKKESFPLTVTSAQKNPTAFYLCASGYGGEKLFFGSGTQLSVL.

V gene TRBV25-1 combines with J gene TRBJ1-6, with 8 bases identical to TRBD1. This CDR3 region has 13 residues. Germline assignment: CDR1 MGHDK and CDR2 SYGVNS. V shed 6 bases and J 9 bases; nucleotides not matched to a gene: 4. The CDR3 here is CASRGTGGSPLHF. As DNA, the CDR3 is TGTGCCAGCAGGGGCACAGGGGGTTCACCCCTCCACTTT.

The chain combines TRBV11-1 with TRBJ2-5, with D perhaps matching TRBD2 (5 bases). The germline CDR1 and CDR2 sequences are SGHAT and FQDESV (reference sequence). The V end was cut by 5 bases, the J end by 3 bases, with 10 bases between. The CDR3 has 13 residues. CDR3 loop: CASSPDGKETQYF. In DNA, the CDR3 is TGTGCCAGCAGCCCGGACGGGAAAGAGACCCAGTACTTC.